Below are 2 T cell receptor beta chains sequenced from a single sample in a study of blood T cell repertoires in COVID-19. Libraries were prepared by immunoSEQ multiplex PCR; TCRdb keeps only in-frame clonotypes and omits some of them. The top ten clones hold about 9.4% of a sample with more than 300,000 clones, more than 70% of them seen once. The sequencing sample was made of peripheral blood. The receptors were sampled from a woman aged 30 to 39 with COVID-19, enrolled during active disease.

This clone has just one count. The rearrangement uses TRBV25-1 and TRBJ1-2; 8 bases are shared with TRBD1. Per germline, CDR1 MGHDK and CDR2 SYGVNS. This CDR3 comprises 12 residues. With V trimmed by 8 bases and J by 4 bases, 3 bases remained unmatched. The CDR3 loop reads CASLGQAYGYTF. The CDR3 coding sequence is TGTGCCAGCTTGGGACAGGCCTATGGCTACACCTTC.

The J gene is TRBJ2-7, the V gene TRBV6-6; 12 nucleotides agree with TRBD2. The junction had 8 bases not matched to a gene; V was cut back by 5 bases and J by 6 bases. The CDR3 contains 15 residues. Germline CDR1 reads MNHNY; CDR2 reads SVGAGI (reference sequence). CDR3 residues: CASSPLAGGPAEQYF. DNA of the CDR3: TGTGCCAGCAGTCCGCTAGCGGGAGGGCCGGCCGAGCAGTACTTC.